This T cell receptor beta chain was documented in a study of cytomegalovirus exposure and HLA in healthy donors. PCR was performed using 60 Vbeta and 13 Jbeta primers. Repertoires were generated with immunoSEQ multiplex PCR, while TCRdb's copy carries only in-frame clones and drops some. The sample records 95,000 to 150,000 clones, around 80% being singletons. The sequenced material came from PBMCs. This clonotype originated in a woman in her sixties or seventies in good health and CMV-seropositive.

DNA for the CDR3: TGTGCCAGCAGTTACCTGGGGGGGGCTCAAGGTTTTGGCTACACCTTC. Encoded protein: CASSYLGGAQGFGYTF. The chain employs TRBV6-5 and TRBJ1-2; tentatively, D is TRBD1 (6 bases). The ends were cut back, 2 bases at V and 7 bases at J, with 20 bases in the middle. This CDR3 has 16 residues. Germline V CDR1 and CDR2: MNHEY, SVGAGI.